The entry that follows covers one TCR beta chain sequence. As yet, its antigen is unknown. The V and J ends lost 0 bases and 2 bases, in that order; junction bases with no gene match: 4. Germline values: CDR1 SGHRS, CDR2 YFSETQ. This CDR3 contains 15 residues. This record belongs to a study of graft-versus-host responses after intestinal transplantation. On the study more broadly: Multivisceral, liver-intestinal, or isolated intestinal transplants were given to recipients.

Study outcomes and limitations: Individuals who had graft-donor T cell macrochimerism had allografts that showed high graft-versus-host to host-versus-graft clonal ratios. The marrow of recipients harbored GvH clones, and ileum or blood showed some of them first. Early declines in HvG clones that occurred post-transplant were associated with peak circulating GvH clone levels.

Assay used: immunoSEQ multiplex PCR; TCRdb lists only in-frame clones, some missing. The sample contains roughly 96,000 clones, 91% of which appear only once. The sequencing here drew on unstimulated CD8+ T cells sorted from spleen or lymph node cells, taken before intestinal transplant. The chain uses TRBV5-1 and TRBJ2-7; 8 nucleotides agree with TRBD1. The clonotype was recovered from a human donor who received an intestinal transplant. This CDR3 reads CASSLGGQETYEQYF. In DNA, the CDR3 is TGCGCCAGCAGCTTGGGGGGACAGGAAACCTACGAGCAGTACTTC.